This T cell receptor beta chain was captured in a study of blood T cells in healthy people across ages (dated by TCRdb to the mid-2010s). As for the study more broadly: In model experiments, template switching captured roughly one uniquely barcoded TCR beta cDNA molecule for every two T cells. The study measured age-related changes in TCR beta repertoire diversity using deep sequencing normalized with unique cDNA molecular identifiers. Four age groups were formed from the donors: young (average approximately 17 years), middle-aged (approximately 40), aged (about 62) and long-lived (82). To avoid experimental bias, donors of different ages were randomly spread across the sequencing lanes. The study analyzed two additional independent replicas of 1 million unique cDNA reads from the same blood draw for two donors, one aged 18 to 30 and one aged 80 or older. Paper-wide results and their limitations: Observed TCR beta diversity per million T cells fell roughly linearly with age, and a significant reduction was already apparent by age roughly 40. The long-lived group showed more naive CD4+ T cells, fewer expanded clones and increased TCR diversity than the aged group, suggesting age selection. The percentage of naive T cells measured by flow cytometry correlated strongly with observed TCR beta diversity. Bulk unsorted PBMC profiling prevented conclusive comparison of naive and antigen-experienced compartments. Estimates of total diversity from one million sequenced T cells were regarded as lower bounds and underestimates. Donor CMV infection status was unknown, potentially confounding age-related changes in expanded clonotypes.

Systemically healthy Caucasian individuals from Russia, 35 to 40 in total and aged about 6 to 100 years, were included as donors. About 10 milliliters of peripheral blood were collected from each donor into EDTA-treated Vacutainer tubes. Ficoll-Paque density-gradient centrifugation was used to isolate PBMCs, with at least 7 million per sample. Trizol reagent was used to extract total RNA from PBMCs, with at least 6 micrograms per sample. The percentages of naive CD45RAhigh/CD27high T cells were determined by flow cytometry on a PBMC aliquot from every donor. Library preparation used 5' RACE. The instrument given in TCRdb is Illumina HiSeq 2500. The second PCR ran for about 6 to 11 cycles and used a J-beta primer mix along with a sample-barcoded 5' primer. Each TCR beta cDNA molecule received a unique molecular identifier from a template-switch 5' adaptor carrying 12 random nucleotides. At least 2.5 million CDR3-containing paired-end reads were obtained from each sample. The Mint cDNA synthesis kit, primed by a TRBC-specific oligonucleotide, was used to synthesize first-strand cDNA from all RNA. Following uracil-DNA glycosylase treatment, a first 18-cycle PCR with universal primers M1SS and BC2_uni_R was performed on all cDNA. On the authors' methods: Normalization of each sample was performed by random selection of 1 million high-quality reads, each carrying a distinct molecular identifier. Instead of being binned into consensus sequences, reads with shared molecular identifiers were discarded. CDR3 identification, clonotype clustering and error correction used MiTCR with a Q25 quality threshold and the strictest error-elimination algorithm. Lower-bound total TCR beta diversity was estimated with a nonparametric unseen species model using Euler transformation. The public reads were reanalyzed by TCRdb: fastp trimming at Q25, MiXCR alignment, in-frame beta chains only. Each record represents a unique CDR3 protein, reported with the most common genes and DNA among its rows. What appears here as the V and J calls and clone size reflects TCRdb's work, not the paper's. Here the sample has 600,000 to 1,000,000 distinct CDR3 sequences; 55% to 75% occur a single time. Of the sample, 20% to 25% is held by the ten largest clones.

As to this clonotype: Its antigen is unknown. No quality values exist for individual bases; no much larger clone is one base distant.

The CDR3, cysteine through phenylalanine, is 16 amino acids long. The sequence is cut down to CDR3 DNA, 48 bases in frame from base 1. Taken from the germline V gene, the CDR1 and CDR2 loops are SGHTA and FQGNSA. V and J are truncated by 5 bases and 7 bases respectively, leaving an intervening sequence of 21 bases. This receptor chain uses TRBV7-2 and TRBJ2-1; perhaps TRBD1 is the D gene, with 6 bases matching. This receptor was obtained from a man aged 30 to 45 in good health. The sample was blood. The CDR3 protein: CASSLITGSGNNEQFF. The DNA sequence is given as TGTGCCAGCAGCCTAATCACAGGGTCCGGGAATAATGAGCAGTTCTTC.